Following are 12 T cell receptor beta chains from one sample sequenced in a study of cytomegalovirus exposure and HLA in healthy donors. A multiplex PCR was run with 60 Vbeta primers and 13 Jbeta primers. Libraries were prepared by immunoSEQ multiplex PCR; TCRdb keeps only in-frame clonotypes and omits some of them. The sample has some 110,000 clones; around three quarters are singletons. Sequencing was performed on PBMCs. These receptors originate from a man aged 30 to 39 in good health and CMV-seropositive.

The rearrangement links TRBV4-2 to TRBJ2-7; 9 bases agree with TRBD1. Trimming removed 4 bases from V and 1 base from J; junction bases left unmatched: 5. Germline V gene data show CDR1 as LGHNA and CDR2 as YNFKEQ. This CDR3 is built from 15 residues. The CDR3 protein is CASSPEDRGSYEQYF. The CDR3 bases are TGTGCCAGCAGCCCCGAGGACAGGGGATCCTACGAGCAGTACTTC.

J is TRBJ2-5 and V is TRBV7-7; 8 bases line up with TRBD1. The length of the CDR3 is 17 residues. Germline V CDR1 and CDR2: SSHAT, FNYEAQ (reference sequence). V was pared by 3 bases and J by 2 bases, with 11 bases of the junction left unmatched. In nucleotides, the CDR3 is TGTGCCAGCAGCTTGGGGGCGCAAAACAGGGGGCAAGAGACCCAGTACTTC. Protein sequence: CASSLGAQNRGQETQYF.

Details on this clone: An end of the junction differs from the germline gene, which may be a read error. The chain carries TRBV9 and TRBJ2-1; 7 nucleotides match TRBD2. The germline gives CDR1 SGDLS, CDR2 YYNGEE. The CDR3 consists of 15 residues. The CDR3 region has the DNA TGTGCCAGCAGCGACCGGGGGGACTCCTACGATGAGCAGTTCTTC. It is translated as CASSDRGDSYDEQFF. Full variable domain (rest looked up from reference TRBV9 and TRBJ2-1): DSGVTQTPKHLITATGQRVTLRCSPRSGDLSVYWYQQSLDQGLQFLIQYYNGEERAKGNILERFSAQQFPDLHSELNLSSLELGDSALYFCASSDRGDSYDEQFFGPGTRLTVL.

This clone appeared a few times. The chain couples TRBV6-1 to TRBJ2-7; D is uncertain. CDR1 is MNHNS and CDR2 is SASEGT in the germline V gene. Between the trimmed V and J ends, which lost 1 base and 3 bases, there was a span of 7 bases. CDR3 length equals 13 residues. The CDR3 coding sequence is TGTGCCAGCAGTGAAGTTACACACTACGAGCAGTACTTC. Translating gives CASSEVTHYEQYF.

The V call is TRBV16, the J call TRBJ2-4; no clear D. Trimming stripped 3 bases from V and 5 bases from J, with 5 bases between. The CDR3 is 12 residues long. In germline, CDR1 is KGHSY, CDR2 FQNENV. The CDR3 here is CASSHYENIQYF. The DNA for the CDR3 is TGTGCCAGCAGCCACTACGAAAACATTCAGTACTTC.

This clone was found a few times. The V gene is TRBV5-4, the J gene TRBJ1-4, with TRBD1 matching over 7 bases. The germline CDR1 and CDR2 sequences are SGHNT and YYREEE (reference sequence). J lost 0 bases, V lost 7 bases, and 6 bases had no gene match. There are 15 residues in the CDR3. CDR3 amino acids: CASSDRTTTNEKLFF. Written as DNA, the CDR3 is TGTGCCAGCTCGGACAGGACTACAACTAATGAAAAACTGTTTTTT.

V gene TRBV27 combines with J gene TRBJ2-7, with 11 bases that match TRBD1. CDR1 MNHEY and CDR2 SMNVEV come from the germline V gene (reference sequence). This CDR3 has 15 amino acids. V trimming: 6 bases; J trimming: 7 bases; junction bases outside the gene matches: 11. CDR3 loop: CASSLIGQGAREQYF. The CDR3 region has the DNA TGTGCCAGCAGCTTGATAGGACAGGGGGCGCGGGAGCAGTACTTC.

V gene TRBV5-1 combines with J gene TRBJ1-5; tentative D call: TRBD1 (5 bases). This CDR3 is 15 amino acids long. CDR1 and CDR2 (germline): SGHRS, YFSETQ. The ends were cut back, 5 bases at V and 6 bases at J, with 18 bases in the middle. This CDR3 reads CASSPGDSEAQPQHF. The CDR3 DNA sequence: TGCGCCAGCAGTCCTGGAGACAGTGAGGCTCAGCCCCAGCATTTT.

In this sample, this clone turned up a few times. The CDR3 spells CASSQGSGTELFF. CDR3 sequence (DNA): TGCGCCAGCAGCCAGGGGTCCGGGACAGAACTGTTTTTT. V usage is TRBV4-1 and J usage is TRBJ1-4; 7 nucleotides match TRBD1. Germline CDR1 and CDR2: MGHRA and YSYEKL. This CDR3 is built from 13 residues. Losses at the gene ends were 3 bases for V and 12 bases for J; bases not matched to a gene: 7.

This clone occurred a few times. The genes are TRBV7-9 and TRBJ2-7; 9 nucleotides align to TRBD2. Trimming took 2 bases from V and 3 from J; bases not matched to a gene: 8. This CDR3 region has 16 residues. CDR1 and CDR2 (germline): SEHNR, FQNEAQ (reference sequence). The CDR3 is CASSLTPRGGLYEQYF. The CDR3 DNA follows: TGTGCCAGCAGCTTAACACCGCGGGGGGGCCTCTACGAGCAGTACTTC.

This clone was seen more than once but under ten times. The chain has TRBV6-1 and TRBJ2-3; no clear D gene. Per the germline V gene, CDR1 is MNHNS and CDR2 is SASEGT. Trimming pared 3 bases from V and 6 bases from J, leaving 10 bases between. The CDR3 totals 13 residues. The CDR3 region has the DNA TGTGCCAGCAGTGAGAGCTATTTGGATACGCAGTATTTT. It is translated as CASSESYLDTQYF.

A note on this clone: Germline is not matched at one junction end, which may reflect a read error. V is TRBV5-4 and J is TRBJ1-2; TRBD1 matches 8 bases. Germline CDR1 is SGHNT and CDR2 is YYREEE (reference sequence). The CDR3 runs 15 residues. The CDR3, as DNA: TGTGCCAGCAGCTCCGGACAGGGTTTAAATTATGGCTACCCCTTC. Protein product: CASSSGQGLNYGYPF.